The sample holds a few counts of the clone carrying this TCR beta chain. Antigen: not known. The data derive from a study of cytomegalovirus exposure and HLA in healthy donors. V shed 5 bases, J shed 2 bases, and the junction held 6 bases outside the gene matches. CDR3 length: 14 residues. Germline assignment: CDR1 SGHDT and CDR2 YYEEEE. General study results and limits: Reportedly, TCR beta sequences accurately predicted HLA-A and HLA-B alleles in most subjects.

60 Vbeta and 13 Jbeta primers were used in PCR. Assay used: immunoSEQ multiplex PCR; TCRdb lists only in-frame clones, some missing. This sample has 210,000 or so clones, with roughly 80% found just once. Sequencing input: PBMCs. This chain uses TRBV5-6 with TRBJ2-7; 8 positions agree with TRBD1. The origin of this receptor is a girl aged 2 to 10 in good health and CMV-seronegative. The chain's CDR3 is CASRVGQVPYEQYF. CDR3 bases: TGTGCCAGCAGGGTGGGACAGGTACCCTACGAGCAGTACTTC.